This entry concerns a single T cell receptor beta chain. The CDR3 has 15 residues. J was trimmed by 6 bases and V by 6 bases; bases with no gene match: 6. Germline CDR1 reads SGHAT; CDR2 reads FQNNGV. This sample is part of a study of blood T cell repertoires in COVID-19. Study-wide background: Acute and convalescent COVID-19 samples came from the United States, Italy and Spain. Nucleic acid was either cDNA or gDNA, and it came from T cells, B-cell-depleted T cells, or PBMCs.

Methods used by the authors: Quantification of nucleated cells was approximated via reference gene primer amplification. TCRdb's copy holds only in-frame clones and misses some; the assay was immunoSEQ multiplex PCR. V and J calls and clone size are as listed in that table; D and trimming were resolved from the DNA. The sample lists roughly 250,000 clones, 80% to 85% occurring once. The source of this sequence is a woman aged 60 to 75 with active or convalescent COVID-19. The chain links TRBV11-2 to TRBJ1-6, with TRBD1 matching 9 bases. What was sequenced was peripheral blood. The CDR3 nucleotides are TGTGCCAGCAGTCCAGGACAGGGGTGTAATTCACCCCTCCACTTT. Amino acid sequence: CASSPGQGCNSPLHF.